The clone carrying this T cell receptor beta chain was counted a few times. What it recognizes is unknown. This record comes from a study of T cells in Graves' hyperthyroidism and ophthalmopathy. Exclusion of patients followed from uncontrolled infection, other autoimmune disease, pregnancy or lactation. Study findings and constraints: The authors' 13 V-J model separated ophthalmopathy from stable hyperthyroidism. Most thyroid clonotypes expanded above 0.001 were also detected in blood.

Researchers took RNA transcripts and amplified the TCR beta CDR3 regions from them. Researchers ran a first-round RT-PCR on the TCR CDR3 using the HTBI primer set. TCRdb redid the calling of the multiplex PCR reads with MiXCR, one entry per CDR3 protein. The sample lists around 340,000 distinct CDR3 sequences, roughly 23% seen once, with roughly 52% in the top ten. This CDR3 region has 16 residues. V dropped 5 bases and J dropped 5; count of bases not matched to a gene: 11. Germline CDR1 and CDR2: SEHNR and FQNEAQ (reference sequence). The J gene is TRBJ1-4, the V gene TRBV7-9, with 7 bases aligning to TRBD1. This clonotype originated in a woman aged 50 to 65 with Graves' hyperthyroidism. The sample consisted of blood. This chain's CDR3 is CASSLSGRRGNEKLFF. The CDR3 DNA reads TGTGCCAGCAGCCTCTCCGGACGCAGGGGGAATGAAAAACTGTTTTTT.